These 12 T cell receptor beta chains came from one sample sequenced in a study of blood T cell repertoires in COVID-19. Some clones are missing from TCRdb's copy, which holds only in-frame ones; the method was immunoSEQ multiplex PCR. The sample holds 100,000 to 120,000 clones, over 75% seen once. Sequencing input: peripheral blood. These receptors all stem from a woman aged 80 or over with active or convalescent COVID-19.

The chain uses TRBV7-9 and TRBJ2-5; no clear D. Trimming cost V 2 bases and J 5 bases, with 9 bases left between them. The CDR3 runs to 13 residues. Germline V gene lookup returns CDR1 SEHNR and CDR2 FQNEAQ (reference sequence). CDR3 nucleotides: TGTGCCAGCAGCTTATATCGGCGGGAGACCCAGTACTTC. Translated: CASSLYRRETQYF. Variable domain in full (rest from reference TRBV7-9 and TRBJ2-5): DTGVSQNPRHKITKRGQNVTFRCDPISEHNRLYWYRQTLGQGPEFLTYFQNEAQLEKSRLLSDRFSAERPKGSFSTLEIQRTEQGDSAMYLCASSLYRRETQYFGPGTRLLVL.

This chain uses TRBV29-1 with TRBJ2-3; 10 positions match TRBD2. Germline V gives CDR1 SQVTM, CDR2 ANQGSEA. With V trimmed by 6 bases and J by 4 bases, 7 bases remained unmatched. This CDR3 has 14 amino acids. The CDR3 region is CSVTPSGRSDTQYF. The CDR3 DNA is TGCAGCGTGACACCTAGCGGGAGATCAGATACGCAGTATTTT.

This chain connects TRBV28 to TRBJ2-7; D is ambiguous. CDR3 length: 13 residues. V lost 7 bases, J lost 7 bases, and 17 bases lay in between. Germline V gives CDR1 MDHEN, CDR2 SYDVKM. In nucleotides, the CDR3 is TGTGCCAGCACTTCTCAAGTAGGAGAGGAGCAGTACTTC. Translation: CASTSQVGEEQYF.

Ten or more counts support this clone. The chain links TRBV5-4 to TRBJ2-7, with 7 bases aligning to TRBD2. J gave up 0 bases and V 1 base, and 7 bases lay outside the gene matches. Germline CDR1 is SGHNT and CDR2 is YYREEE (reference sequence). The CDR3 is made up of 16 amino acids. CDR3 loop: CASSLNLAASSYEQYF. In DNA, the CDR3 is TGTGCCAGCAGCTTGAACCTAGCGGCAAGCTCCTACGAGCAGTACTTC.

This chain connects TRBV5-1 to TRBJ2-1; TRBD2 aligns across 8 bases. The length of the CDR3 is 16 residues. V was pared by 3 bases and J by 5 bases, with 10 bases of the junction left unmatched. CDR1 and CDR2 from the germline V gene are SGHRS and YFSETQ. The CDR3 nucleotides are TGCGCCAGCAGCTCACACTCTAGCGGGCTTGACAATGAGCAGTTCTTC. It specifies CASSSHSSGLDNEQFF.

V gene TRBV5-1 combines with J gene TRBJ2-2; tentative D call: TRBD2 (6 bases). Germline CDR1 and CDR2: SGHRS and YFSETQ. This CDR3 contains 15 residues. Trimming shortened V by 2 bases and J by 6 bases, and 14 bases separated the two germline ends. CDR3 sequence: CASSFAGGDSGELFF. The CDR3 DNA follows: TGCGCCAGCAGCTTCGCTGGTGGGGACTCCGGGGAGCTGTTTTTT.

The rearrangement joins TRBV28 to TRBJ2-2; TRBD2 is a possible D gene (6 bases). V shed 7 bases and J shed 3 bases, with 12 bases lying between them. This CDR3 contains 14 residues. Germline loops: CDR1 MDHEN, CDR2 SYDVKM. Here the CDR3 DNA reads TGTGCCAGCACTCGAACGGGGGACACCGGGGAGCTGTTTTTT. It yields the protein CASTRTGDTGELFF.

J is TRBJ2-7 and V is TRBV5-1; 12 nucleotides agree with TRBD2. Trimming cost V 4 bases and J 5 bases; bases outside gene matches: 16. This CDR3 is built from 18 residues. Germline loops: CDR1 SGHRS, CDR2 YFSETQ. The CDR3 DNA reads TGCGCCAGCAGCCTAACTGTACTTCTAGCGGGAGGGACCCACGAGCAGTACTTC. This encodes CASSLTVLLAGGTHEQYF.

The rearrangement uses TRBV5-1 and TRBJ1-1, with 7 bases lining up with TRBD1. This CDR3 is 14 amino acids long. V dropped 4 bases and J dropped 0; count of bases not matched to a gene: 3. Germline assignment: CDR1 SGHRS and CDR2 YFSETQ. DNA for the CDR3: TGCGCCAGCAGCCCTACAGGGGTGAACACTGAAGCTTTCTTT. This codes for CASSPTGVNTEAFF.

V usage is TRBV5-1 and J usage is TRBJ2-1; possible D gene TRBD1, 6 bases. The germline CDR1 and CDR2 sequences are SGHRS and YFSETQ. The V end was cut by 4 bases, the J end by 10 bases, with 15 bases between. This CDR3 spans 13 amino acids. The CDR3 loop reads CASSPLGGTEQFF. The CDR3 region has the DNA TGCGCCAGCAGCCCGCTTGGGGGCACAGAGCAGTTCTTC. Combining the CDR3 with reference TRBV5-1 and TRBJ2-1 gives the whole variable domain KAGVTQTPRYLIKTRGQQVTLSCSPISGHRSVSWYQQTPGQGLQFLFEYFSETQRNKGNFPGRFSGRQFSNSRSEMNVSTLELGDSALYLCASSPLGGTEQFFGPGTRLTVL.

The rearrangement links TRBV19 to TRBJ1-2, with 7 bases matching TRBD1. The CDR3 covers 15 residues. The V and J ends lost 8 bases and 0 bases, in that order; junction bases with no gene match: 9. The germline CDR1 and CDR2 sequences are LNHDA and SQIVND (reference sequence). This chain's CDR3 is CASCHRGRANYGYTF. The DNA of the CDR3 is TGTGCCAGTTGTCACAGGGGTAGGGCTAACTATGGCTACACCTTC.

The chain combines TRBV18 with TRBJ2-6; D might be TRBD1 (5 bases). Trimming took 2 bases from V and 2 from J, leaving 22 bases between them. Germline V gene data show CDR1 as KGHSH and CDR2 as LQKENI. This CDR3 is 20 amino acids long. The CDR3 region is CASSPSRGAGYIPGANVLTF. The CDR3, as DNA: TGTGCCAGCTCACCATCCCGCGGAGCAGGGTATATCCCTGGGGCCAACGTCCTGACTTTC.